The TCR beta chain described here comes from a study of cytomegalovirus exposure and HLA in healthy donors. Study-level findings and limits: The tendency of first-cohort TCR clusters to co-occur in the 120 validation repertoires was identified by a subsequent analysis. It was reportedly the case that the classifier diagnosed cytomegalovirus status with high specificity and sensitivity. The study labeled more than 150 TCR beta chains cytomegalovirus-associated.

CDR3 length equals 13 residues. CDR1 and CDR2 from the germline V gene are MNHEY and SVGAGI. J lost 5 bases, V lost 4 bases, and 4 bases had no gene match. Details on this clone: Its antigen is still unknown.

The table came from immunoSEQ multiplex PCR; TCRdb's copy has only in-frame clones and leaves some out. The sample includes approximately 230,000 clones, about 88% seen only once; the top ten take 9.5% to 15%. This clonotype was obtained from a man aged 18-30 years in good health and CMV-seropositive. Sequenced: PBMCs. This chain uses TRBV6-5 with TRBJ2-7; 8 bases map to TRBD1. The CDR3 DNA sequence: TGTGCCAGCAGTTCGACAGGGGTCCACGAGCAGTACTTC. Protein: CASSSTGVHEQYF.